This T cell receptor beta chain was obtained from a study of blood T cell repertoires in COVID-19. CDR1 and CDR2 from the germline V gene are SGHDT and YYEEEE. The V and J ends lost 0 bases and 0 bases respectively, with 13 bases between them. This CDR3 is 16 amino acids long. The data were produced by immunoSEQ multiplex PCR, yet TCRdb's version contains in-frame clones alone and is incomplete. The data show roughly 100,000 clones, with roughly four fifths seen just once and approximately 6.2% held by the top ten. Patients at the Seattle site were enrolled during active infection and followed longitudinally.

Source material: peripheral blood. The rearrangement joins TRBV5-6 to TRBJ2-7; maybe TRBD2 (6 bases). This TCR derives from a man at least 80 years old with COVID-19, enrolled during active disease. The CDR3 DNA follows: TGTGCCAGCAGCTTGGAATGGCGGGAAAGCTCCTACGAGCAGTACTTC. It specifies CASSLEWRESSYEQYF.